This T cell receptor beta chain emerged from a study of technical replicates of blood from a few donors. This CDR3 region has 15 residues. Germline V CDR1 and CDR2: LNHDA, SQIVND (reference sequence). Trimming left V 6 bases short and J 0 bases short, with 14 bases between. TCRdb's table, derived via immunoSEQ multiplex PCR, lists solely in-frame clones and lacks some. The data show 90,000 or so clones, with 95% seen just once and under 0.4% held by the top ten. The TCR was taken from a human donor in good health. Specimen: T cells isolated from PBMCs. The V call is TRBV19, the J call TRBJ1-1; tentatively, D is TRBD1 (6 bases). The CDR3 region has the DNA TGTGCCAGTAGCGACGGACAGCTCATGAACACTGAAGCTTTCTTT. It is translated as CASSDGQLMNTEAFF.